Listed below are T cell receptor beta chains from one sample, sequenced in a study of blood T cells in healthy people across ages. TCRdb passed the 5' RACE reads through MiXCR, listing each CDR3 protein once. The table lists roughly 650,000 distinct CDR3 sequences, around 32% of them singletons. Material for sequencing was blood. The source is a woman aged 80 or older in good health. Each CDR3 is given with its conserved first and last residue. The D gene is left open where the match is weak. Part of the rows lack a size; the others show once, few, many or a class for expanded clones.

CDR3 DNA: TGTGCCAGCAGTGAAGCGCTTCTCGGTGCGCCCCAGCATTTT
CDR3 protein: CASSEALLGAPQHF
J gene: TRBJ1-5
D gene: .
clone size: few
V gene: TRBV2

CDR3 DNA: TGTGCCAGCAGTTTATTAGGGGGCTCCTACGAGCAGTACTTC
CDR3 protein: CASSLLGGSYEQYF
J gene: TRBJ2-7
D gene: .
clone size: many
V gene: TRBV28

CDR3 DNA: TGTGCCAGCACCTTGGACAGGGTGGATCAGCCCCAGCATTTT
CDR3 protein: CASTLDRVDQPQHF
J gene: TRBJ1-5
D gene: TRBD1
clone size: few
V gene: TRBV12-3/TRBV12-4

CDR3 DNA: TGTGCCAGCAGCTTAGTGGCGTCAGGGTTATACTATGGCTACACCTTC
CDR3 protein: CASSLVASGLYYGYTF
J gene: TRBJ1-2
D gene: .
clone size: many
V gene: TRBV7-8

CDR3 DNA: TGTGCCAGCGGCAGAGGCTACAATGAGCAGTTCTTC
CDR3 protein: CASGRGYNEQFF
J gene: TRBJ2-1
D gene: .
clone size: .
V gene: TRBV27

CDR3 DNA: TGTGCCAGCAGCGCCCTCAGGGGGCTTAGCGGTACGCCCCTCCACTTT
CDR3 protein: CASSALRGLSGTPLHF
J gene: TRBJ1-6
D gene: TRBD1
clone size: many
V gene: TRBV7-2

CDR3 DNA: TGTGCCAGCAGTGATGGGACAGGGGGGAGTTCTGGAAACACCATATATTTT
CDR3 protein: CASSDGTGGSSGNTIYF
J gene: TRBJ1-3
D gene: TRBD1
clone size: .
V gene: TRBV2

CDR3 DNA: TGTGCCAGCAGTTTGGGACAGACCCTCCCCGAGCAGTACTTC
CDR3 protein: CASSLGQTLPEQYF
J gene: TRBJ2-7
D gene: TRBD1
clone size: many
V gene: TRBV6-6

CDR3 DNA: TGTGCCAGCAGCAACGCGTTCTCTAGAAGGTCCTACGAGCAGTACTTC
CDR3 protein: CASSNAFSRRSYEQYF
J gene: TRBJ2-7
D gene: .
clone size: many
V gene: TRBV5-5

CDR3 DNA: TGTGCCAGCAGCTTCGGGAGCGGGGACACCTCGTTCTTC
CDR3 protein: CASSFGSGDTSFF
J gene: TRBJ2-1
D gene: .
clone size: once
V gene: TRBV7-9

CDR3 DNA: TGCAGTGCTAGACGTCTTCCCCGAAGCCGGGACAGGCTCTACGAGCAGTACTTC
CDR3 protein: CSARRLPRSRDRLYEQYF
J gene: TRBJ2-7
D gene: TRBD1
clone size: many
V gene: TRBV20-1

CDR3 DNA: TGCAGTGCTAGTCCTCACGGTAGGGGTCTCGCTGGCTACACCTTC
CDR3 protein: CSASPHGRGLAGYTF
J gene: TRBJ1-2
D gene: .
clone size: many
V gene: TRBV20-1

CDR3 DNA: TGTGCCAGCAGCTTAGGTCTGACAGGAGATAATTCACCCCTCCACTTT
CDR3 protein: CASSLGLTGDNSPLHF
J gene: TRBJ1-6
D gene: .
clone size: few
V gene: TRBV7-9

CDR3 DNA: TGTGCCAGCAGTTCCGGGACAAGGAGCAATCAGCCCCAGCATTTT
CDR3 protein: CASSSGTRSNQPQHF
J gene: TRBJ1-5
D gene: .
clone size: few
V gene: TRBV12-3/TRBV12-4

CDR3 DNA: TGTGCCAGCAGATCGCAGGGGGCTGGAAACACCATATATTTT
CDR3 protein: CASRSQGAGNTIYF
J gene: TRBJ1-3
D gene: TRBD1
clone size: many
V gene: TRBV28

CDR3 DNA: TGCGCCAGCAGCTTGGAGGGAGTGGTGTCCTACGAGCAGTACTTC
CDR3 protein: CASSLEGVVSYEQYF
J gene: TRBJ2-7
D gene: .
clone size: once
V gene: TRBV5-1

CDR3 DNA: TGTGCCACCAGTATCGAAGATACGCAGTATTTT
CDR3 protein: CATSIEDTQYF
J gene: TRBJ2-3
D gene: .
clone size: .
V gene: TRBV24-1

CDR3 DNA: TGCAGTGCTAGAACGGAACCGAGGACCGGGGAGCTGTTTTTT
CDR3 protein: CSARTEPRTGELFF
J gene: TRBJ2-2
D gene: .
clone size: few
V gene: TRBV20-1

CDR3 DNA: TGCGCCAGCAGGATAACAGAGGACACAGATACGCAGTATTTT
CDR3 protein: CASRITEDTDTQYF
J gene: TRBJ2-3
D gene: .
clone size: .
V gene: TRBV4-1

CDR3 DNA: TGTGCCAGCCTCTGGACGGGGGGCGGATTACATGGCTACACCTTC
CDR3 protein: CASLWTGGGLHGYTF
J gene: TRBJ1-2
D gene: .
clone size: many
V gene: TRBV6-2/TRBV6-3

CDR3 DNA: TGCGCCAGCAGCCTACGACAGGGGGCGTACAATGAGCAGTTCTTC
CDR3 protein: CASSLRQGAYNEQFF
J gene: TRBJ2-1
D gene: TRBD1
clone size: many
V gene: TRBV5-1

CDR3 DNA: TGTGCCAGCAGCTTAAGAGGCGGGGGGCCGCCAGAGACCCAGTACTTC
CDR3 protein: CASSLRGGGPPETQYF
J gene: TRBJ2-5
D gene: TRBD2
clone size: many
V gene: TRBV7-3